This entry lists 11 T cell receptor beta chains sequenced from one sample in a study of T cells after yellow fever vaccination. One entry per CDR3 protein, called by TCRdb with MiXCR from the 5' RACE reads. The data contain a few hundred thousand distinct CDR3 sequences, around 6.7% of them singletons. The material was CD4+ T cells sorted from PBMCs, obtained on the day of the yellow fever booster vaccination. These receptors came from a man younger than 40 who received the YFV17D yellow fever vaccine.

This clonotype was seen a few times. This chain connects TRBV5-1 to TRBJ2-1; 9 bases line up with TRBD2. CDR3 length: 16 residues. V gave up 0 bases and J gave up 7 bases; unmatched junction bases: 8. CDR1 and CDR2 from the germline V gene are SGHRS and YFSETQ. The CDR3 spells CASSLAGGRAVNEQFF. Here the CDR3 DNA reads TGCGCCAGCAGCTTGGCCGGCGGGAGGGCCGTGAATGAGCAGTTCTTC.

V usage is TRBV15 and J usage is TRBJ2-3; 10 nucleotides agree with TRBD1. CDR3 length: 17 amino acids. V trimming: 0 bases; J trimming: 6 bases; junction bases outside the gene matches: 9. CDR1 is LNHNV, CDR2 YYDKDF, per germline (reference sequence). The CDR3 loop is CATSRDPRTGGMDTQYF. The CDR3 nucleotides are TGTGCCACCAGCAGAGACCCTCGGACAGGGGGTATGGATACGCAGTATTTT.

At least ten counts were recorded for this clonotype. The chain is built from TRBV6-5 and TRBJ1-1; TRBD1 is a possible D gene (6 bases). Germline V gene sequence: CDR1 MNHEY, CDR2 SVGAGI. Trimming left V 2 bases short and J 0 bases short, with 13 bases between. CDR3 length equals 16 residues. The CDR3 coding sequence is TGTGCCAGCAGTTACCCAAGGAGGGGGGTGAACACTGAAGCTTTCTTT. This encodes CASSYPRRGVNTEAFF.

This sequence joins TRBV6-2 or TRBV6-3 and TRBJ2-6, with D perhaps TRBD2 (6 bases). The CDR3 runs to 14 residues. Germline CDR1 is MNHEY and CDR2 is SVGEGT. Trimming removed 6 bases at V and 4 bases at J, with 10 bases between. The CDR3 DNA is TGTGCCAGCAGCCAGGGAGGAGGGGCCAACGTCCTGACTTTC. It is translated as CASSQGGGANVLTF.

The CDR3 DNA sequence: TGTGCCAGCAGCTCCGAGTCGGGACTAGCGGGAGGGCCTGAGACCCAGTACTTC. This translates into CASSSESGLAGGPETQYF. The chain uses TRBV11-2 and TRBJ2-5, with 16 nucleotides matching TRBD2. Looked up from germline, CDR1 is SGHAT and CDR2 is FQNNGV. There are 18 residues in the CDR3. The J segment lost 5 bases and the V segment lost 4 bases, leaving 10 bases of the junction unmatched.

This clonotype was observed many times. V usage is TRBV5-1 and J usage is TRBJ2-1; 14 bases align to TRBD2. V trimming: 0 bases; J trimming: 8 bases; junction bases outside the gene matches: 7. CDR1 is SGHRS, CDR2 YFSETQ, per germline. The CDR3 spans 17 residues. The CDR3 region has the DNA TGCGCCAGCAGCTTGGGGACCGGGACTAGCGGGAGCTATGAGCAGTTCTTC. Its translation is CASSLGTGTSGSYEQFF.

V gene TRBV20-1 combines with J gene TRBJ2-1, with D possibly being TRBD1 or TRBD2 (5 bases each). CDR3 length equals 19 residues. V lost 1 base, J lost 0 bases, and 22 bases lay in between. Germline lookup yields CDR1 DFQATT and CDR2 SNEGSKA (reference sequence). The CDR3 DNA sequence: TGCAGTGCTAGAGGAGTACCACGGGACCTAAGGAACTCCTACAATGAGCAGTTCTTC. The encoded protein is CSARGVPRDLRNSYNEQFF.

This clonotype was observed at least ten times. The CDR3 DNA sequence: TGTGCCAGCAGCGCGAGCTTGGGAGCGGGAGCAGGCGGGGAGCTGTTTTTT. It codes for CASSASLGAGAGGELFF. The V and J genes are TRBV7-2 and TRBJ2-2, with 8 bases identical to TRBD2. CDR3 length equals 17 residues. CDR1 SGHTA and CDR2 FQGNSA come from the germline V gene. J was trimmed by 7 bases and V by 5 bases; bases with no gene match: 15.

The chain combines TRBV20-1 with TRBJ2-1; TRBD1 agrees at 8 bases. This CDR3 region has 15 residues. Trimming removed 6 bases from V and 6 bases from J; junction bases left unmatched: 13. Germline V gene data show CDR1 as DFQATT and CDR2 as SNEGSKA (reference sequence). DNA for the CDR3: TGCAGTGCAATCTCGGGACAGGTGATCGGCAATGAGCAGTTCTTC. This gives the protein CSAISGQVIGNEQFF.

In this sample, this clonotype turned up many times. This chain uses TRBV7-9 with TRBJ2-5; D is unresolved. Trimming left V 8 bases short and J 5 bases short, with 6 bases between. There are 10 residues in the CDR3. Looked up from germline, CDR1 is SEHNR and CDR2 is FQNEAQ (reference sequence). CDR3 coding DNA: TGTGCCAGCCGCCGGGAGACCCAGTACTTC. This encodes CASRRETQYF.

This clonotype was detected a few times. The chain links TRBV10-3 to TRBJ1-2; tentative D call: TRBD1 (6 bases). This CDR3 has 15 residues. From germline, CDR1 is ENHRY and CDR2 SYGVKD. Trimming removed 2 bases from V and 8 bases from J, with 18 bases in between. CDR3 residues: CAISEAGQPGRGYTF. DNA for the CDR3: TGTGCCATCAGTGAGGCCGGACAGCCCGGTCGGGGCTACACCTTC.